One and the same sample provided the 22 T cell receptor beta chains below, sequenced in a study of blood T cells in healthy people across ages. It was with a sample-barcoded 5' primer and a J-beta primer mix that a second PCR of about 7 to 12 cycles was run. TCRdb fed the 5' RACE reads into MiXCR, producing one record per CDR3 protein. The data contain hundreds of thousands of distinct CDR3 sequences, around two fifths of them singletons. Sequencing was carried out using blood. These receptors were obtained from a man aged 60 to 69 in good health.

This clonotype occurred a few times. The chain links TRBV4-1 to TRBJ2-5; possibly TRBD2 for D (7 bases). The CDR3 length is 18 residues. From germline, CDR1 is MGHRA and CDR2 YSYEKL. Deletions cut 0 bases from V and 7 bases from J, with 24 bases between. CDR3 sequence: CASSQDLESGGLNPTQYF. The CDR3, as DNA: TGCGCCAGCAGCCAAGATTTGGAATCGGGGGGCCTCAATCCGACCCAGTACTTC.

This clonotype showed up just a few times. The chain joins TRBV4-1 to TRBJ1-2, with D possibly matching TRBD1 (5 bases). The germline V and J ends were trimmed by 3 bases and 7 bases, with 12 bases remaining between them. This CDR3 contains 13 residues. Germline V gene data show CDR1 as MGHRA and CDR2 as YSYEKL. CDR3 bases: TGCGCCAGCAGCCATTTGGGGGATACTGGCTACACCTTC. Translation: CASSHLGDTGYTF.

The chain carries TRBV6-6 and TRBJ1-2, with D hard to call. The CDR3 runs 14 residues. Deletions cut 4 bases from V and 5 bases from J, with 14 bases between. From germline, CDR1 is MNHNY and CDR2 SVGAGI (reference sequence). CDR3 protein: CASSSDSSGYGYTF. CDR3 in DNA: TGTGCCAGCAGTTCCGACTCGTCAGGTTATGGCTACACCTTC.

The chain joins TRBV6-2 or TRBV6-3 to TRBJ1-6; no firm D call. The V gene lost 5 bases and the J gene lost 9 bases, with 17 bases spanning the gap. The germline gives CDR1 MNHEY, CDR2 SVGEGT. CDR3 size: 15 residues. CDR3 nucleotide sequence: TGTGCCAGCAGTAGTCCGGAAGTACTGTTTTCACCCCTCCACTTT. This sequence encodes CASSSPEVLFSPLHF.

The V gene is TRBV28, the J gene TRBJ2-6; TRBD1 matches 7 bases. This CDR3 comprises 16 residues. The J segment lost 0 bases and the V segment lost 6 bases, leaving 5 bases of the junction unmatched. Germline CDR1 is MDHEN and CDR2 is SYDVKM. The CDR3, as DNA: TGTGCCAGCAGGGACAGGTTGGGCTCTGGGGCCAACGTCCTGACTTTC. This encodes CASRDRLGSGANVLTF.

This chain joins TRBV12-3 or TRBV12-4 and TRBJ2-7; 11 nucleotides align to TRBD1. The length of the CDR3 is 16 residues. Trimming cost V 4 bases and J 4 bases; bases outside gene matches: 9. The CDR3 coding sequence is TGTGCCAGCAGTTCCCGGGACAGGGGGATGGTATACGAGCAGTACTTC. It specifies CASSSRDRGMVYEQYF.

At least ten counts were recorded for this clonotype. The chain recombines TRBV7-2 with TRBJ2-7, with 9 bases lining up with TRBD1. Germline trimming cut 5 bases from V and 5 bases from J; bases unmatched to any gene: 7. This CDR3 region has 14 residues. CDR1 SGHTA and CDR2 FQGNSA come from the germline V gene. The DNA of the CDR3 is TGTGCCAGCAGCCCGGACAGGGGACCCCACGAGCAGTACTTC. This gives the protein CASSPDRGPHEQYF.

This clonotype was recorded many times. The chain links TRBV29-1 to TRBJ2-7; D unclear. Deletions cut 1 base from V and 3 bases from J, with 10 bases between. The V gene's germline CDR1 is SQVTM and CDR2 ANQGSEA. The CDR3 totals 13 residues. CDR3 loop: CSVEGSSSYEQYF. In DNA form, the CDR3 reads TGCAGCGTTGAAGGATCCAGCAGCTACGAGCAGTACTTC.

About this clonotype: Possible read error: a much larger clone is one base away. V and J are TRBV29-1 and TRBJ2-7; 12 bases are shared with TRBD2. This CDR3 is 14 amino acids long. Trimming at V came to 6 bases and at J to 7 bases, leaving 10 bases not matched to a gene. Looked up from germline, CDR1 is SQVTM and CDR2 is ANQGSEA. CDR3 coding DNA: TGCAGCGTCACTAGCGGGGGGCGGACCCATGAGCAGTACTTC. Protein product: CSVTSGGRTHEQYF.

This clonotype was seen at least ten times. This chain uses TRBV4-2 with TRBJ2-7; TRBD2 matches 12 bases. Germline CDR1 is LGHNA and CDR2 is YNFKEQ. The V gene end was trimmed by 0 bases and the J gene end by 2 bases; junction bases not matched to a gene: 5. The CDR3 totals 17 residues. For the CDR3, the DNA is TGTGCCAGCAGCCAAGATCTGGCTAGCGGGGGGGCCTACGAGCAGTACTTC. Amino acids: CASSQDLASGGAYEQYF.

This clonotype has just a few counts. The rearrangement joins TRBV9 to TRBJ1-5; 8 bases map to TRBD1. This CDR3 comprises 14 residues. Germline CDR1 reads SGDLS; CDR2 reads YYNGEE. The V gene end was trimmed by 4 bases and the J gene end by 7 bases; junction bases not matched to a gene: 7. CDR3 residues: CASSPGAGGQPQHF. The CDR3 DNA sequence: TGTGCCAGCAGCCCTGGGGCAGGGGGCCAGCCCCAGCATTTT. Filled out from reference TRBV9 and TRBJ1-5, the complete variable domain reads DSGVTQTPKHLITATGQRVTLRCSPRSGDLSVYWYQQSLDQGLQFLIQYYNGEERAKGNILERFSAQQFPDLHSELNLSSLELGDSALYFCASSPGAGGQPQHFGDGTRLSIL.

Regarding this clonotype: With a much larger clone just one base away, this may be a read error. The chain joins TRBV12-3 or TRBV12-4 to TRBJ2-1; 12 bases align to TRBD2. The CDR3 is 15 amino acids. Trimming at V came to 5 bases and at J to 6 bases, leaving 5 bases not matched to a gene. The CDR3 DNA follows: TGTGCCAGCAGTCCCTCTAGCGGGGGGGGCAATGAGCAGTTCTTC. Its protein product is CASSPSSGGGNEQFF.

This chain connects TRBV27 to TRBJ2-1; D possibly corresponds to TRBD2 (6 bases). The germline V gene encodes CDR1 MNHEY and CDR2 SMNVEV (reference sequence). This CDR3 comprises 13 residues. The V end lost 3 bases, the J end lost 6 bases, and 9 bases lay between the germline ends. The CDR3 bases are TGTGCCAGCAGTTTTCTGGGGGGCAATGAGCAGTTCTTC. It is translated as CASSFLGGNEQFF.

The chain links TRBV11-2 to TRBJ1-4; D is ambiguous. Trimming removed 7 bases at V and 3 bases at J, with 12 bases between. The CDR3 is 14 amino acids. Per the germline V gene, CDR1 is SGHAT and CDR2 is FQNNGV. The CDR3 loop reads CASTPLGSNEKLFF. The CDR3 DNA reads TGTGCCAGCACCCCCCTAGGGTCTAATGAAAAACTGTTTTTT.

A note on this clonotype: At one end the junction does not follow the germline gene, possibly because of a read error. This chain connects TRBV3-1 to TRBJ2-6; maybe TRBD1 (6 bases). The CDR3 consists of 17 residues. CDR1 and CDR2 (germline): LGHDT, YNNKEL (reference sequence). CDR3 protein: CASSQGHWSSGANALTF. As DNA, the CDR3 is TGTGCCAGCAGCCAGGGACATTGGTCCTCTGGGGCCAACGCCCTGACTTTC.

The V call is TRBV20-1, the J call TRBJ2-7; D unresolved. V was cut by 4 bases and J by 1 base, with 14 bases left in between. CDR3 length: 14 amino acids. From germline, CDR1 is DFQATT and CDR2 SNEGSKA (reference sequence). CDR3 bases: TGCAGTGCTACCCGGAGTCTTCAGTCCTACGAGCAGTACTTC. As protein: CSATRSLQSYEQYF.

This clonotype was recorded at least ten times. With a much larger clone just one base away, this may be a read error. The DNA of the CDR3 is TGCAGTGCTCGGGGGCTACCTTCAAATGAGCAGTACTTC. It yields the protein CSARGLPSNEQYF. The chain recombines TRBV20-1 with TRBJ2-5, with D possibly being TRBD1 or TRBD2 (6 bases each). CDR1 DFQATT and CDR2 SNEGSKA come from the germline V gene (reference sequence). Trimming removed 5 bases at V and 11 bases at J, with 21 bases between. There are 13 residues in the CDR3.

This clonotype appeared many times. The rearrangement links TRBV6-5 to TRBJ2-7; tentatively, D is TRBD2 (6 bases). The V gene's germline CDR1 is MNHEY and CDR2 SVGAGI. The CDR3 sequence is 13 residues long. V lost 7 bases and J lost 4, with 14 bases in between. The CDR3 coding sequence is TGTGCCAGCATGGCGGGATCAGGGTACGAGCAGTACTTC. This translates into CASMAGSGYEQYF.

This chain links TRBV20-1 with TRBJ2-1; 8 bases align to TRBD2. Germline trimming cut 1 base from V and 2 bases from J; bases unmatched to any gene: 4. This CDR3 comprises 15 residues. Germline CDR1 is DFQATT and CDR2 is SNEGSKA (reference sequence). The DNA for the CDR3 is TGCAGTGCTAGAGTTGTTAGCGGGGCCTACAATGAGCAGTTCTTC. The encoded protein is CSARVVSGAYNEQFF.

The chain has TRBV11-3 and TRBJ1-2; possibly TRBD1 for D (5 bases). V was clipped by 5 bases and J by 7 bases, with 20 bases between them. Per the germline V gene, CDR1 is SGHNT and CDR2 is YENEEA. The length of the CDR3 is 15 residues. The CDR3 loop reads CASSPSAGPAGGYTF. CDR3 DNA: TGTGCCAGCAGCCCCTCGGCAGGGCCTGCTGGTGGCTACACCTTC.

The chain joins TRBV18 to TRBJ2-1; D is uncertain. The V end was cut by 3 bases, the J end by 6 bases, with 6 bases between. CDR1 is KGHSH, CDR2 LQKENI, per germline. The length of the CDR3 is 12 residues. In DNA form, the CDR3 reads TGTGCCAGCTCACCGAACTCCAATGAGCAGTTCTTC. It is translated as CASSPNSNEQFF.

This chain joins TRBV10-3 and TRBJ2-5, with D possibly called TRBD1 or TRBD2 (6 bases each). Per the germline V gene, CDR1 is ENHRY and CDR2 is SYGVKD. V dropped 8 bases and J dropped 5 bases, with 27 bases sitting between them. CDR3 length equals 17 residues. The CDR3 region has the DNA TGTGCCATCCCCCCTAGGGTCTGGGGGGCACAGAGGGAGACCCAGTACTTC. Translating it yields CAIPPRVWGAQRETQYF.